This T cell receptor (beta chain) was sequenced in a study of T cell responses to AZD1222 COVID-19 vaccine. Method: immunoSEQ multiplex PCR; TCRdb's copy keeps in-frame clones and lacks some. The sample shows about 90,000 clones, roughly 89% of them seen only once. The V and J ends lost 6 bases and 5 bases, in that order; junction bases with no gene match: 7. This CDR3 has 14 residues. Germline V gene lookup returns CDR1 ENHRY and CDR2 SYGVKD. Findings of the study overall: Spike-specific TCR breadth and depth both grew after two AZD1222 doses. White British ancestry dominated among donors, who included more females, and clonal diversity was possibly underestimated. Regions 160-218 and 743-854 held dominance among vaccine-associated CD4 TCRs, which spanned spike.

In this sample, this clone turned up once. Its antigen is not identified. The chain couples TRBV10-3 to TRBJ2-3, with 8 positions matching TRBD1. The origin of this receptor is an adult in good health. Sequenced material: peripheral blood, taken on day 0 of MenACWY control vaccination. CDR3 sequence (DNA): TGTGCCATCAGCCCGAGACAGGGGTTAGATACGCAGTATTTT. Translated: CAISPRQGLDTQYF.